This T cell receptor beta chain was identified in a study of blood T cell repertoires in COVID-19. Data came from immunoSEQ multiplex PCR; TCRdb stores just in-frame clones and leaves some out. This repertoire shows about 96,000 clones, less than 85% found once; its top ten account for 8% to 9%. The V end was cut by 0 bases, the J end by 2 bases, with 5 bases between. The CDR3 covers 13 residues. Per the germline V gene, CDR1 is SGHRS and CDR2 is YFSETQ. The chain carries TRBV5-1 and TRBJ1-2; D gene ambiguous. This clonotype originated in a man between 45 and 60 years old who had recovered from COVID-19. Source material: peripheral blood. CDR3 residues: CASSLERNYGYTF. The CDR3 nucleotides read TGCGCCAGCAGCTTGGAACGGAACTATGGCTACACCTTC.